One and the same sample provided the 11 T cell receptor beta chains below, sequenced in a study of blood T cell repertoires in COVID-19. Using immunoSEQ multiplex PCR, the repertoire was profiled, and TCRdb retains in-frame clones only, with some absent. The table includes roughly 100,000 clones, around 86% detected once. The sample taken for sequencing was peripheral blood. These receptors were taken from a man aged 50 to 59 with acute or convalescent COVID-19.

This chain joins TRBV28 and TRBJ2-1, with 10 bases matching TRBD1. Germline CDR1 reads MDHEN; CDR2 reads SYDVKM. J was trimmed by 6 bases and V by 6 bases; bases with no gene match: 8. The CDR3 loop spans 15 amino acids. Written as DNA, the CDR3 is TGTGCCAGCAGCCCCCAGGGGACAGGGGTCAATGAGCAGTTCTTC. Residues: CASSPQGTGVNEQFF.

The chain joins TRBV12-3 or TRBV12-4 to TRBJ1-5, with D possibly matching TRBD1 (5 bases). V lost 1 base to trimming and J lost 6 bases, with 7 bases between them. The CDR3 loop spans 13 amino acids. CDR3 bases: TGTGCCAGCAGTTTAGAGGGGTTTCAGCCCCAGCATTTT. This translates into CASSLEGFQPQHF.

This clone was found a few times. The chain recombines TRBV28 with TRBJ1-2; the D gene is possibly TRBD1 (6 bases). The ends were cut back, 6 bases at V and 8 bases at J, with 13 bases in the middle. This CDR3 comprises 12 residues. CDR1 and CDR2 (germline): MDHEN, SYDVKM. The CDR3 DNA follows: TGTGCCAGCAGCTCCGACAGGCGGGGCTACACCTTC. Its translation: CASSSDRRGYTF.

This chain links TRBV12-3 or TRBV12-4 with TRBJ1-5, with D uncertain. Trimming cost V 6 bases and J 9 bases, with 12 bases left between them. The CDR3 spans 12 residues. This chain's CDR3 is CASSASGMPQHF. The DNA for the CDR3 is TGTGCCAGCAGCGCATCCGGGATGCCCCAGCATTTT.

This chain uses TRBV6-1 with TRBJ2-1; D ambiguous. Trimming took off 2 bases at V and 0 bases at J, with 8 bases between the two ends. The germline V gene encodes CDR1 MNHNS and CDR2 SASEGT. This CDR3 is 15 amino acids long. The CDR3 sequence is CASSENPSSYNEQFF. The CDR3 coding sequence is TGTGCCAGCAGTGAAAATCCCAGCTCCTACAATGAGCAGTTCTTC.

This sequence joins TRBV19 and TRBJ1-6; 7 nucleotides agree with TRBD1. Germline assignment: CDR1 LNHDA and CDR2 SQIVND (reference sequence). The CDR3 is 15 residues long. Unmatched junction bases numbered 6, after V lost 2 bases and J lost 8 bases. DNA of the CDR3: TGTGCCAGTAGTATAACCGGGACAGCACATTCACCCCTCCACTTT. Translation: CASSITGTAHSPLHF.

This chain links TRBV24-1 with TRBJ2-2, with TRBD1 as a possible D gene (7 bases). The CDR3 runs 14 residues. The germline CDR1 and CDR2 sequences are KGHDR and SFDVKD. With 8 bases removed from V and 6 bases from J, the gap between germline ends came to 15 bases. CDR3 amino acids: CATMAGGIPGELFF. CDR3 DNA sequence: TGTGCCACCATGGCAGGGGGGATTCCCGGGGAGCTGTTTTTT.

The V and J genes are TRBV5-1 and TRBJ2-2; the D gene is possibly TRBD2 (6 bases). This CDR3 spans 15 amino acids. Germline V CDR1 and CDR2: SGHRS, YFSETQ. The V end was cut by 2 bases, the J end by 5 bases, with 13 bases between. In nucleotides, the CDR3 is TGCGCCAGCAGCTTCCTCGGGAGTGGGACCGGGGAGCTGTTTTTT. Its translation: CASSFLGSGTGELFF.

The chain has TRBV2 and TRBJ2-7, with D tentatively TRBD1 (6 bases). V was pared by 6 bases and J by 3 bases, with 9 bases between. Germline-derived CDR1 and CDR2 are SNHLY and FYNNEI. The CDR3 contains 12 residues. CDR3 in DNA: TGTGCCAGCAGAGCACAGGGCTACGAGCAGTACTTC. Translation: CASRAQGYEQYF.

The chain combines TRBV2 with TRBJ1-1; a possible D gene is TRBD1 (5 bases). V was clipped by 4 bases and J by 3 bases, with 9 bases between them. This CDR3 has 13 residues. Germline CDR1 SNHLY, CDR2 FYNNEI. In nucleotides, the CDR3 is TGTGCCAGCAGTGTGGCGGGGCACACTGAAGCTTTCTTT. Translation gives CASSVAGHTEAFF. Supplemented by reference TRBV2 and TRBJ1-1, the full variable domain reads EPEVTQTPSHQVTQMGQEVILRCVPISNHLYFYWYRQILGQKVEFLVSFYNNEISEKSEIFDDQFSVERPDGSNFTLKIRSTKLEDSAMYFCASSVAGHTEAFFGQGTRLTVV.

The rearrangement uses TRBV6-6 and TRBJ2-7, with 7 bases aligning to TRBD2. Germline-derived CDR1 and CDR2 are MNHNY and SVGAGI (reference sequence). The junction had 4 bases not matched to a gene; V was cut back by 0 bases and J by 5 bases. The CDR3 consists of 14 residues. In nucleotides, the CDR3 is TGTGCCAGCAGTTACTCGTGGGAGGGAGACGAGCAGTACTTC. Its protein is CASSYSWEGDEQYF.